The T cell receptor (beta chain) described here comes from a study of blood T cell repertoires in COVID-19. Method: immunoSEQ multiplex PCR; TCRdb's copy keeps in-frame clones and lacks some. The profile shows almost 400,000 clones, around 87% of them singletons. Germline V gene sequence: CDR1 LNHDA, CDR2 SQIVND (reference sequence). The V segment lost 1 base and the J segment 0 bases; nucleotides outside the gene matches: 7. CDR3 length: 18 residues. The sample taken for sequencing was peripheral blood. This rearrangement joins TRBV19 to TRBJ2-5; 11 bases match TRBD2. The TCR originated in a woman aged 55 to 70 with COVID-19, enrolled during active disease. The CDR3 reads CASSIVTSGAPNQETQYF. CDR3 sequence (DNA): TGTGCCAGTAGTATAGTGACTAGCGGGGCCCCAAACCAAGAGACCCAGTACTTC. The full variable domain, in which reference TRBV19 and TRBJ2-5 provide the parts outside the CDR3, is DGGITQSPKYLFRKEGQNVTLSCEQNLNHDAMYWYRQDPGQGLRLIYYSQIVNDFQKGDIAEGYSVSREKKESFPLTVTSAQKNPTAFYLCASSIVTSGAPNQETQYFGPGTRLLVL.